Below are 24 T cell receptor beta chains sequenced from a single sample in a study of identifying expanded T cells in peripheral blood. Using immunoSEQ multiplex PCR, the repertoire was profiled, and TCRdb retains in-frame clones only, with some absent. The sample lists around 94,000 clones, roughly 85% occurring once. Input material: blood. These TCRs come from a person aged 18 to 75 in good health.

The V gene is TRBV10-3, the J gene TRBJ1-2; 8 positions agree with TRBD1. The germline gives CDR1 ENHRY, CDR2 SYGVKD. V lost 7 bases and J lost 8; bases outside the gene matches: 6. The CDR3 runs 12 residues. Here the CDR3 DNA reads TGTGCCATCAAGATAGACAGGGGAGGCTACACCTTC. Protein sequence: CAIKIDRGGYTF.

This sequence joins TRBV2 and TRBJ1-1; 8 bases match TRBD1. V gave up 4 bases and J gave up 11 bases; unmatched junction bases: 9. This CDR3 has 13 amino acids. Germline V gene data show CDR1 as SNHLY and CDR2 as FYNNEI. CDR3 protein: CASSGGRQGIAFF. The DNA for the CDR3 is TGTGCCAGCAGTGGAGGTAGACAGGGGATCGCTTTCTTT.

This chain uses TRBV19 with TRBJ1-5, with D uncertain. Germline lookup yields CDR1 LNHDA and CDR2 SQIVND (reference sequence). The CDR3 is made up of 14 amino acids. Trimming left V 3 bases short and J 1 base short, with 7 bases between. The CDR3 spells CASSIVGSNQPQHF. CDR3 DNA: TGTGCCAGTAGTATTGTTGGGAGCAATCAGCCCCAGCATTTT.

The chain links TRBV4-3 to TRBJ2-3; no clear D gene. Trimming stripped 0 bases from V and 0 bases from J, with 7 bases between. Germline loops: CDR1 LGHNA, CDR2 YSLEER. The CDR3 sequence is 15 residues long. The CDR3 coding sequence is TGCGCCAGCAGCCAAGATGCGCCGAGCACAGATACGCAGTATTTT. Translation gives CASSQDAPSTDTQYF.

Details on this clone: A read error may account for a junction end that differs from germline. V is TRBV19 and J is TRBJ1-2; 7 bases align to TRBD1. Germline V gives CDR1 LNHDA, CDR2 SQIVND (reference sequence). The CDR3 sequence is 14 residues long. CDR3 residues: CASSIGTQGGSTAF. The CDR3 DNA sequence: TGTGCCAGTAGTATCGGCACCCAGGGGGGGAGTACGGCCTTC.

The chain employs TRBV4-1 and TRBJ2-7; D possibly matches TRBD1 or TRBD2 (5 bases each). CDR1 and CDR2 from the germline V gene are MGHRA and YSYEKL. The CDR3 is 13 residues long. Trimming took 4 bases from V and 3 from J, leaving 10 bases between them. The CDR3 is CASSPGTYYEQYF. In nucleotides, the CDR3 is TGCGCCAGCAGCCCCGGGACGTACTACGAGCAGTACTTC.

V usage is TRBV7-9 and J usage is TRBJ2-3; D is ambiguous. Germline lookup yields CDR1 SEHNR and CDR2 FQNEAQ (reference sequence). Trimming shortened V by 4 bases and J by 6 bases, and 14 bases separated the two germline ends. CDR3 size: 14 residues. This chain's CDR3 is CASSSPHPNDTQYF. The CDR3 region has the DNA TGTGCCAGCAGCTCTCCACACCCTAACGATACGCAGTATTTT.

The J gene is TRBJ1-2, the V gene TRBV5-8; D uncertain. Germline-derived CDR1 and CDR2 are SGHTS and YDEGEE. This CDR3 region has 12 residues. V dropped 2 bases and J dropped 7 bases, with 9 bases sitting between them. The CDR3 loop is CASSFLGLGYTF. The CDR3 nucleotides read TGTGCCAGCAGCTTCCTAGGGCTTGGCTACACCTTC.

The V gene is TRBV10-3, the J gene TRBJ2-2; possible D gene TRBD2, 5 bases. CDR3 size: 13 residues. CDR1 is ENHRY, CDR2 SYGVKD, per germline. V was shortened by 7 bases and J by 5 bases, with 11 bases between the two germline ends. The CDR3 spells CAIKGRDTGELFF. The CDR3 DNA reads TGTGCCATCAAGGGCCGGGATACCGGGGAGCTGTTTTTT.

The V gene is TRBV7-9, the J gene TRBJ2-5; the D is unclear. CDR1 is SEHNR and CDR2 is FQNEAQ in the germline V gene (reference sequence). The ends were cut back, 1 base at V and 4 bases at J, with 7 bases in the middle. This CDR3 region has 13 residues. CDR3 in DNA: TGTGCCAGCAGCTTAGGACATCGAGAGACCCAGTACTTC. Protein product: CASSLGHRETQYF.

V usage is TRBV6-5 and J usage is TRBJ2-6, with D perhaps TRBD1 (6 bases). Trimming took off 4 bases at V and 1 base at J, with 8 bases between the two ends. CDR1 MNHEY and CDR2 SVGAGI come from the germline V gene. The CDR3 runs 15 residues. The DNA for the CDR3 is TGTGCCAGCAGTTTACAGGGATCTGGGGCCAACGTCCTGACTTTC. Its protein product is CASSLQGSGANVLTF.

The V gene is TRBV18, the J gene TRBJ2-7; D gene unclear. V dropped 3 bases and J dropped 3 bases, with 9 bases sitting between them. Germline lookup yields CDR1 KGHSH and CDR2 LQKENI. This CDR3 is 13 amino acids long. For the CDR3, the DNA is TGTGCCAGCTCACCTGGGCAGAACTACGAGCAGTACTTC. As protein: CASSPGQNYEQYF.

V usage is TRBV18 and J usage is TRBJ2-5; D perhaps matches TRBD1 (6 bases). CDR1 is KGHSH, CDR2 LQKENI, per germline. The CDR3 is 16 amino acids. V lost 2 bases and J lost 1, with 14 bases in between. CDR3 DNA sequence: TGTGCCAGCTCACCAGGACAGAACCTGATCCAAGAGACCCAGTACTTC. Its translation: CASSPGQNLIQETQYF.

The rearrangement uses TRBV25-1 and TRBJ2-1, with unresolved D. CDR3 length equals 12 residues. Germline loops: CDR1 MGHDK, CDR2 SYGVNS. V gave up 10 bases and J gave up 5 bases, with 12 bases separating them. The CDR3 sequence is CATTRKHNEQFF. The CDR3 DNA reads as TGTGCCACCACCCGAAAGCACAATGAGCAGTTCTTC.

The chain is built from TRBV6-6 and TRBJ2-1; 9 nucleotides align to TRBD2. Unmatched junction bases numbered 6, after V lost 5 bases and J lost 7 bases. Germline V gene sequence: CDR1 MNHNY, CDR2 SVGAGI (reference sequence). The CDR3 consists of 14 residues. CDR3 protein: CASSQRGVVNEQFF. CDR3 in DNA: TGTGCCAGCAGTCAGCGGGGGGTTGTAAATGAGCAGTTCTTC.

This chain joins TRBV7-6 and TRBJ2-7; no definite D call. CDR1 and CDR2 (germline): SGHVS, FNYEAQ. CDR3 length equals 13 residues. V was shortened by 1 base and J by 5 bases, with 9 bases between the two germline ends. The CDR3 nucleotides read TGTGCCAGCAGCTTAGGATGGCCGAACGAGCAGTACTTC. Protein product: CASSLGWPNEQYF.

The chain couples TRBV5-1 to TRBJ2-3; no firm D call. The V end lost 3 bases, the J end lost 7 bases, and 12 bases lay between the germline ends. CDR1 and CDR2 from the germline V gene are SGHRS and YFSETQ. This CDR3 region has 13 residues. The CDR3 spells CASSSPLINTQYF. As DNA, the CDR3 is TGCGCCAGCAGCTCACCCCTCATTAATACGCAGTATTTT.

V usage is TRBV11-3 and J usage is TRBJ2-2, with 9 bases matching TRBD1. V shed 5 bases, J shed 2 bases, and the junction held 3 bases outside the gene matches. The germline CDR1 and CDR2 sequences are SGHNT and YENEEA. The CDR3 loop spans 15 amino acids. The CDR3 reads CASSETGGNTGELFF. The CDR3 bases are TGTGCCAGCAGCGAGACAGGGGGTAACACCGGGGAGCTGTTTTTT.

The chain employs TRBV7-2 and TRBJ2-7, with 8 nucleotides matching TRBD1. Germline CDR1 is SGHTA and CDR2 is FQGNSA. The CDR3 is 14 residues long. V lost 7 bases and J lost 0; bases outside the gene matches: 5. The CDR3 sequence is CASIRDRTSYEQYF. As DNA, the CDR3 is TGTGCCAGCATCCGGGACAGGACCTCCTACGAGCAGTACTTC.

V usage is TRBV11-3 and J usage is TRBJ2-5; unclear D gene. The germline V gene encodes CDR1 SGHNT and CDR2 YENEEA. V lost 2 bases, J lost 5 bases, and 9 bases lay in between. There are 13 residues in the CDR3. The CDR3 DNA follows: TGTGCCAGCAGCTTAATGGGTAGCGAGACCCAGTACTTC. Its protein product is CASSLMGSETQYF.

The V and J genes are TRBV29-1 and TRBJ1-1; the D is unclear. There are 14 residues in the CDR3. V lost 6 bases to trimming and J lost 0 bases, with 14 bases between them. Germline CDR1 SQVTM, CDR2 ANQGSEA. The CDR3 DNA sequence: TGCAGCGTCCGCGGGCCCCGAATGAACACTGAAGCTTTCTTT. Translating gives CSVRGPRMNTEAFF. The complete variable domain, with remaining parts taken from reference TRBV29-1 and TRBJ1-1, reads SAVISQKPSRDICQRGTSLTIQCQVDSQVTMMFWYRQQPGQSLTLIATANQGSEATYESGFVIDKFPISRPNLTFSTLTVSNMSPEDSSIYLCSVRGPRMNTEAFFGQGTRLTVV.

V is TRBV19 and J is TRBJ1-5; the D is unclear. Germline V gene data show CDR1 as LNHDA and CDR2 as SQIVND (reference sequence). The CDR3 runs 15 residues. Trimming shortened V by 5 bases and J by 0 bases, and 11 bases separated the two germline ends. Written as DNA, the CDR3 is TGTGCCAGTAGTTACCCCCGGGGTAGCAATCAGCCCCAGCATTTT. This translates into CASSYPRGSNQPQHF.

This clone has just one count. The chain joins TRBV7-2 to TRBJ2-1, with a weak D call TRBD1 (5 bases). V was trimmed by 0 bases and J by 3 bases, leaving 15 bases between them. CDR1 is SGHTA, CDR2 FQGNSA, per germline. The CDR3 is 17 amino acids. As DNA, the CDR3 is TGTGCCAGCAGCTTAGCGGCAGGGAAAGGATACTACAATGAGCAGTTCTTC. This translates into CASSLAAGKGYYNEQFF.

This clone appeared a single time. CDR3 loop: CASSLGRQGGRYEQYF. CDR3 nucleotide sequence: TGTGCCAGCAGTTTAGGCCGACAGGGCGGGCGCTACGAGCAGTACTTC. This chain connects TRBV27 to TRBJ2-7; 7 bases fit TRBD1. The trim removed 2 bases at V and 3 bases at J, leaving 10 bases unmatched. The CDR3 has 16 amino acids. Looked up from germline, CDR1 is MNHEY and CDR2 is SMNVEV (reference sequence).